Each of the 25 T cell receptor beta chains below was sequenced from the same sample in a study of OX40 agonist ivuxolimab in advanced cancers. Assay used: immunoSEQ multiplex PCR; TCRdb lists only in-frame clones, some missing. The data contain fewer than 45,000 clones, about 82% of them singletons. This specimen was CD4+ or CD8+ T cells sorted from blood, taken in a trial of the OX40 agonist ivuxolimab. The receptors were gathered from an adult with an advanced solid tumor such as melanoma, head and neck, liver or kidney cancer.

This clone was seen just once. This chain uses TRBV18 with TRBJ1-1, with 11 bases fitting TRBD1. Germline assignment: CDR1 KGHSH and CDR2 LQKENI. Unmatched junction bases numbered 7, after V lost 6 bases and J lost 4 bases. This CDR3 has 15 residues. The CDR3 coding sequence is TGTGCCAGCTCCCAAAGGGACAGGGGGGGCACTGAAGCTTTCTTT. This sequence encodes CASSQRDRGGTEAFF.

The V call is TRBV14, the J call TRBJ2-3; D uncertain. This CDR3 has 15 residues. Trimming took 1 base from V and 0 from J, leaving 8 bases between them. Germline CDR1 SGHDN, CDR2 FVKESK. CDR3 in DNA: TGTGCCAGCAGCCAAGTGACGGTTAGCACAGATACGCAGTATTTT. It yields the protein CASSQVTVSTDTQYF.

This clone was seen only a few times. V gene TRBV28 combines with J gene TRBJ2-6, with D possibly being TRBD1 (5 bases). From germline, CDR1 is MDHEN and CDR2 SYDVKM. V lost 6 bases, J lost 0 bases, and 12 bases lay in between. The CDR3 totals 16 residues. The CDR3 DNA reads as TGTGCCAGCAGACTGGGGCTCGCCTCTGGGGCCAACGTCCTGACTTTC. Translating it yields CASRLGLASGANVLTF.

The chain is built from TRBV2 and TRBJ2-7; 13 nucleotides align to TRBD2. Germline lookup yields CDR1 SNHLY and CDR2 FYNNEI. CDR3 size: 22 residues. The V gene end was trimmed by 4 bases and the J gene end by 3 bases; junction bases not matched to a gene: 24. Written as DNA, the CDR3 is TGTGCCAGCAGTGGAGGGACATTCCCACTAGCGGGAGGGCCTCACGGTGGCTACGAGCAGTACTTC. It specifies CASSGGTFPLAGGPHGGYEQYF.

The J gene is TRBJ2-2, the V gene TRBV1; the table calls TRBD2, which could not be checked here. TRBV1 is labeled a pseudogene. The CDR3 consists of 17 residues. The CDR3 protein is CTSSQAGSSGNTGELFF. The CDR3 nucleotides read TGCACCAGCAGCCAAGCCGGGTCTAGCGGGAACACCGGGGAGCTGTTTTTT.

The chain couples TRBV10-2 to TRBJ2-7; TRBD1 matches 7 bases. The CDR3 runs to 13 residues. With 6 bases clipped from V and 2 bases from J, the junction kept 4 bases outside the gene matches. CDR1 is WSHSY, CDR2 SAAADI, per germline. CDR3 protein: CASSTGVTYEQYF. The CDR3 DNA is TGCGCCAGCAGCACAGGGGTAACCTACGAGCAGTACTTC.

This clone was counted once. The chain carries TRBV6-1 and TRBJ1-2; 7 bases are a match to TRBD1. V shed 6 bases, J shed 5 bases, and the junction held 6 bases outside the gene matches. Germline assignment: CDR1 MNHNS and CDR2 SASEGT. The CDR3 runs to 13 residues. Written as DNA, the CDR3 is TGTGCCAGCAGGGCGACAGGGTTATATGGCTACACCTTC. Its protein is CASRATGLYGYTF.

This clone came up once. This chain connects TRBV7-2 to TRBJ2-7; D is possibly TRBD2 (6 bases). The CDR3 consists of 14 residues. V lost 1 base, J lost 2 bases, and 9 bases lay in between. The V gene's germline CDR1 is SGHTA and CDR2 FQGNSA. The CDR3 DNA sequence: TGTGCCAGCAGCTTAGACGGGAGTACCTACGAGCAGTACTTC. It specifies CASSLDGSTYEQYF.

CDR3 nucleotides: TGCGCCAGTTACAGGGTTAATGAAGCTTTCTTT. Amino acids: CASYRVNEAFF. The rearrangement uses TRBV10-1 and TRBJ1-1, with D possibly being TRBD1 (6 bases). Looked up from germline, CDR1 is WNHNN and CDR2 is SYGVQD (reference sequence). The CDR3 loop spans 11 amino acids. V was shortened by 9 bases and J by 7 bases, with 12 bases between the two germline ends.

The chain recombines TRBV7-9 with TRBJ2-2; 10 nucleotides line up with TRBD2. Germline V gene lookup returns CDR1 SEHNR and CDR2 FQNEAQ (reference sequence). V shed 6 bases and J 4 bases; nucleotides not matched to a gene: 8. This CDR3 region has 16 residues. The CDR3 coding sequence is TGTGCCAGCAGTACGCCAGCGGGAGGGCTCACCGGGGAGCTGTTTTTT. Protein product: CASSTPAGGLTGELFF.

The chain employs TRBV9 and TRBJ2-2, with TRBD2 matching over 10 bases. In germline, CDR1 is SGDLS, CDR2 YYNGEE. This CDR3 contains 18 residues. V dropped 0 bases and J dropped 4; count of bases not matched to a gene: 9. In nucleotides, the CDR3 is TGTGCCAGCAGCGTAGGGTTAGCGGGAGGAGGGGGCACCGGGGAGCTGTTTTTT. This sequence encodes CASSVGLAGGGGTGELFF.

This clone was detected once. This chain links TRBV18 with TRBJ2-1; 9 positions match TRBD2. This CDR3 has 16 amino acids. Germline CDR1 is KGHSH and CDR2 is LQKENI. Trimming took 3 bases from V and 2 from J; bases not matched to a gene: 5. The CDR3 nucleotides read TGTGCCAGCTCACCTTTCGCGGGAGGGGCCTACAATGAGCAGTTCTTC. Protein product: CASSPFAGGAYNEQFF.

The V call is TRBV9, the J call TRBJ1-1, with D unclear. Looked up from germline, CDR1 is SGDLS and CDR2 is YYNGEE. The CDR3 has 13 residues. The V and J ends lost 7 bases and 0 bases respectively, with 10 bases between them. The CDR3 coding sequence is TGTGCCAGCTCGAAGGATTTGAACACTGAAGCTTTCTTT. Its translation: CASSKDLNTEAFF.

This chain links TRBV6-1 with TRBJ2-7; D remains unclear. The V end was cut by 4 bases, the J end by 4 bases, with 8 bases between. The length of the CDR3 is 12 residues. Germline CDR1 is MNHNS and CDR2 is SASEGT. CDR3 coding DNA: TGTGCCAGCAGTGGGGATAGTTACGAGCAGTACTTC. Amino acid sequence: CASSGDSYEQYF.

The V and J genes are TRBV19 and TRBJ2-4; D not resolved. Germline CDR1 LNHDA, CDR2 SQIVND (reference sequence). Trimming took 6 bases from V and 8 from J, leaving 11 bases between them. The CDR3 has 12 amino acids. CDR3 DNA sequence: TGTGCCAGTAGCCCAACTGGGGACATTCAGTACTTC. This codes for CASSPTGDIQYF.

The CDR3 coding sequence is TGCGCCAGCTACCGACTAGTTGGAGAGACCCAGTACTTC. It specifies CASYRLVGETQYF. The chain links TRBV5-1 to TRBJ2-5; D is possibly TRBD2 (6 bases). Germline V gene data show CDR1 as SGHRS and CDR2 as YFSETQ. The CDR3 has 13 amino acids. Trimming shortened V by 7 bases and J by 4 bases, and 14 bases separated the two germline ends.

In this sample, this clone turned up once. The J gene is TRBJ2-3, the V gene TRBV29-1, with a tentative D call TRBD2 (5 bases). V was cut by 4 bases and J by 0 bases, with 11 bases left in between. CDR1 and CDR2 from the germline V gene are SQVTM and ANQGSEA. The CDR3 runs to 14 residues. CDR3 nucleotides: TGCAGCGTTGGGCGGGTCACTAGCACAGATACGCAGTATTTT. Protein product: CSVGRVTSTDTQYF.

The V and J genes are TRBV5-4 and TRBJ1-2, with a possible D match to TRBD1 (5 bases). V was shortened by 4 bases and J by 5 bases, with 18 bases between the two germline ends. Per germline, CDR1 SGHNT and CDR2 YYREEE (reference sequence). This CDR3 is built from 15 residues. The chain's CDR3 is CASSESIGEGYGYTF. CDR3 sequence (DNA): TGTGCCAGCAGCGAAAGTATAGGGGAGGGGTATGGCTACACCTTC.

J is TRBJ2-7 and V is TRBV7-2; weak D call: TRBD1 (6 bases). CDR3 length equals 14 residues. Trimming stripped 4 bases from V and 4 bases from J, with 14 bases between. Germline assignment: CDR1 SGHTA and CDR2 FQGNSA. The CDR3 DNA reads TGTGCCAGCAGCTCGAACAGGGAAGCGTACGAGCAGTACTTC. Translation: CASSSNREAYEQYF.

This clone appeared a single time. The CDR3 loop reads CASSASLGLAYNEQFF. The CDR3 DNA sequence: TGTGCCAGCAGTGCTTCCCTAGGGCTGGCCTACAATGAGCAGTTCTTC. This rearrangement joins TRBV25-1 to TRBJ2-1; D remains ambiguous. V gave up 4 bases and J gave up 2 bases, with 15 bases separating them. The CDR3 runs 16 residues. Germline CDR1 and CDR2: MGHDK and SYGVNS.

The sample holds one count of this clone. The genes are TRBV15 and TRBJ1-1, with D perhaps matching TRBD1 (6 bases). With 2 bases removed from V and 4 bases from J, the gap between germline ends came to 17 bases. The CDR3 extends over 16 amino acids. From germline, CDR1 is LNHNV and CDR2 YYDKDF (reference sequence). The CDR3 DNA follows: TGTGCCACCAGCAGACCCTCCAGGGGAGGATCCACTGAAGCTTTCTTT. Translating it yields CATSRPSRGGSTEAFF.

This clone has only a few counts. The rearrangement joins TRBV5-6 to TRBJ2-7; D tentatively reads TRBD1 or TRBD2 (7 bases each). Trimming removed 0 bases at V and 4 bases at J, with 11 bases between. The CDR3 loop spans 14 amino acids. Germline-derived CDR1 and CDR2 are SGHDT and YYEEEE. The DNA for the CDR3 is TGTGCCAGCAGCTTGGTTCAGGGGGGGTACGAGCAGTACTTC. It encodes CASSLVQGGYEQYF.

The genes are TRBV7-8 and TRBJ1-1; D is possibly TRBD1 (6 bases). The CDR3 sequence is 15 residues long. Germline CDR1 and CDR2: SGHVS and FQNEAQ. V lost 5 bases and J 0 bases, leaving 13 bases between the germline ends. CDR3 protein: CASSISGTLNTEAFF. The CDR3 DNA is TGTGCCAGCAGCATTTCCGGGACATTGAACACTGAAGCTTTCTTT.

This chain connects TRBV19 to TRBJ2-3; 10 bases are a match to TRBD1. Trimming at V came to 5 bases and at J to 2 bases, leaving 7 bases not matched to a gene. The CDR3 totals 16 residues. Germline CDR1 LNHDA, CDR2 SQIVND (reference sequence). The CDR3 here is CASSGRDRGYTDTQYF. DNA for the CDR3: TGTGCCAGTAGTGGCCGGGACAGGGGATACACAGATACGCAGTATTTT.

The rearrangement joins TRBV7-2 to TRBJ1-3, with 8 bases lining up with TRBD1. The germline V gene encodes CDR1 SGHTA and CDR2 FQGNSA. The CDR3 is 15 residues long. Trimming took 5 bases from V and 4 from J; bases not matched to a gene: 7. The CDR3 bases are TGTGCCAGCAGCCTAACAGGGGGTCGAGGAAACACCATATATTTT. Translating it yields CASSLTGGRGNTIYF. Variable domain in full (rest from reference TRBV7-2 and TRBJ1-3): GAGVSQSPSNKVTEKGKDVELRCDPISGHTALYWYRQSLGQGLEFLIYFQGNSAPDKSGLPSDRFSAERTGGSVSTLTIQRTQQEDSAVYLCASSLTGGRGNTIYFGEGSWLTVV.